The rows below give T cell receptor beta chains drawn from one sample of a study of Tregs in tolerant kidney transplant recipients. Generated by immunoSEQ multiplex PCR, the TCRdb table keeps only in-frame clones and is missing some. The sample lists roughly 3,900 clones; 80% to 90% were seen once. The specimen was Tregs from blood, collected before the transplant. Receptors were obtained from a human donor who received a combined kidney and bone marrow transplant. Both conserved end residues are part of each CDR3. The D gene is left open where the match is weak. Only part of the rows carry a size: once, few, many, or a class if the clone is expanded.

TGTGCCAGCAGCTTAGCCAGGGCTGAGACCCAGTACTTC	CASSLARAETQYF	-	TRBV7-6	once	TRBJ2-5
TGTGCCAGCAGTTTTGGACTAGCGGACACAGATACGCAGTATTTT	CASSFGLADTDTQYF	TRBD2	TRBV28	-	TRBJ2-3
TGTGCCAGCAGCTTAGCGTCGGGCCTAGCGAGCTCCTACAATGAGCAGTTCTTC	CASSLASGLASSYNEQFF	-	TRBV7-3	-	TRBJ2-1
TGTGCCAGTAAACTTCGGGACAGCTTCTTGAGGGACACTGAAGCTTTCTTT	CASKLRDSFLRDTEAFF	TRBD1	TRBV19	-	TRBJ1-1
TGCGCCAGCAGACCGCCGGGACTAGCGGGAGTGGGCGAGCAGTACTTC	CASRPPGLAGVGEQYF	TRBD2	TRBV5-1	-	TRBJ2-7
TGTGCCAGCAGCTCCCGTGGCGGGGGCAGGGATACGCAGTATTTT	CASSSRGGGRDTQYF	-	TRBV11-3	-	TRBJ2-3
TGTGCCAGCAGCGTAGGCGGGAGAGGGGTAGAGACCCAGTACTTC	CASSVGGRGVETQYF	TRBD2	TRBV9	-	TRBJ2-5
TGTGCCAGCATTCATGGGCCGGGAGGGGGTACAGATACGCAGTATTTT	CASIHGPGGGTDTQYF	TRBD2	TRBV28	-	TRBJ2-3
TGTGCCAGCAGCCCACAGGAACGCTATGGCTACACCTTC	CASSPQERYGYTF	-	TRBV5-6	few	TRBJ1-2
TGTGCCAGCAGCTTGCGGGGGCTCGGTGAAAAACTGTTTTTT	CASSLRGLGEKLFF	-	TRBV7-9	once	TRBJ1-4
TGTGCCAGCAGTGAATACAGTTACGAGCAGTACTTC	CASSEYSYEQYF	-	TRBV2	few	TRBJ2-7
TGTGCCAGCAGCCAAGTGGGACAGGGGGCGATTGAGACCCAGTACTTC	CASSQVGQGAIETQYF	TRBD1	TRBV14	few	TRBJ2-5
TGTGCCAGCAGTTACTCGGGAGGGAATAATGAAAAACTGTTTTTT	CASSYSGGNNEKLFF	-	TRBV6-5	-	TRBJ1-4
TGCGCCAGCAGCTTGACTAGCGGGAGAAACATTCAGTACTTC	CASSLTSGRNIQYF	TRBD2	TRBV5-1	-	TRBJ2-4
TGCGCCAGCAGCCAAGACTCCGACAGAGTCTATGGCTACACCTTC	CASSQDSDRVYGYTF	-	TRBV4-3	-	TRBJ1-2
TGTGCCCGATCGACAGCCCCAGATACGCAGTATTTT	CARSTAPDTQYF	-	TRBV30	-	TRBJ2-3
TGTGCCAGTACCACAGGGATTAGTAACTATGGCTACACCTTC	CASTTGISNYGYTF	-	TRBV19	-	TRBJ1-2
TGTGCCAGCAGCTTTTTCGGGGGGTTTGAAGCTTTCTTT	CASSFFGGFEAFF	-	TRBV5-4	once	TRBJ1-1
TGTGCCATCGGACAGGCCGGGGAGCTGTTTTTT	CAIGQAGELFF	TRBD1	TRBV10-3	-	TRBJ2-2
TGTGCCAGTAGAAAACAGATCCACTCTGGAAACACCATATATTTT	CASRKQIHSGNTIYF	-	TRBV19	-	TRBJ1-3
TGTGCCAGCAGGGTAGGGGGGGTTGGTGGTACGCAGTATTTT	CASRVGGVGGTQYF	-	TRBV2	-	TRBJ2-3
TGTGCCATCAGCGGACAGGGGCCTAGCAATCAGCCCCAGCATTTT	CAISGQGPSNQPQHF	TRBD1	TRBV10-3	-	TRBJ1-5
TGTGCCAGTAGTCGACGGAGAAATGAAAAACTGTTTTTT	CASSRRRNEKLFF	-	TRBV19	once	TRBJ1-4
TGTGCCAGTATTCCCGCGGGGGGGGCTGGGGAGACCCAGTACTTC	CASIPAGGAGETQYF	TRBD2	TRBV7-2	once	TRBJ2-5